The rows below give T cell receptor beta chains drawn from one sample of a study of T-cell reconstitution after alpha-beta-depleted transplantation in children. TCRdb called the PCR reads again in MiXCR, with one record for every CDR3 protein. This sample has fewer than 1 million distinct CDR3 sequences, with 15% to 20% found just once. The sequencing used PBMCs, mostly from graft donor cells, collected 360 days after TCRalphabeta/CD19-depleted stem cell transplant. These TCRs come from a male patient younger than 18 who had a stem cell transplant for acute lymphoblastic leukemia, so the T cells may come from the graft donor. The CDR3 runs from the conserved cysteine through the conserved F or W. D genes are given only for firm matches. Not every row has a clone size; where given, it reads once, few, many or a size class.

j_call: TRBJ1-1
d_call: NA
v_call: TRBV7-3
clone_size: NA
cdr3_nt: TGTGCCAGCAGCTTAATGTTACAACGGGGGACTGAAGCTTTCTTT
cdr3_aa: CASSLMLQRGTEAFF

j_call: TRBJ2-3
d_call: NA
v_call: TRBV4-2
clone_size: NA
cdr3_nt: TGTGCCAGCAGCCAAGATAAAGGTCTCCCCACAGATACGCAGTATTTT
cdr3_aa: CASSQDKGLPTDTQYF

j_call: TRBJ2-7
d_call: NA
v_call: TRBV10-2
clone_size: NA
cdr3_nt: TGCGCCAGCAGTGAGAGCCCCTCCTACGAGCAGTACTTC
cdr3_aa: CASSESPSYEQYF

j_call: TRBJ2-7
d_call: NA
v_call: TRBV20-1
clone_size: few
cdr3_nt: TGCAGTGCTAGAGGCGGGGAGGCCTACGAGCAGTACTTC
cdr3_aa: CSARGGEAYEQYF

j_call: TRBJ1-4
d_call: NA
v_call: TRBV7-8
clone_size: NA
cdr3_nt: TGTGCCAGCAGCTTGAGGACAACTAGAGGTGAAAAACTGTTTTTT
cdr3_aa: CASSLRTTRGEKLFF

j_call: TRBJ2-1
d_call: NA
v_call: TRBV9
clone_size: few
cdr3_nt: TGTGCCAGCAGCGTAGGGAGGGCGGGCAGCTCCTACAATGAGCAGTTCTTC
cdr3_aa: CASSVGRAGSSYNEQFF

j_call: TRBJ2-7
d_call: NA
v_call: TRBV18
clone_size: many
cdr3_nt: TGTGCCAGCTCACCACTAGGAGCCTACGAGCAGTACTTC
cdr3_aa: CASSPLGAYEQYF

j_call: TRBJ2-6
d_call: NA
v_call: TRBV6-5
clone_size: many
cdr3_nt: TGTGCCAGCAGCCGACTGGAAATTTTAAGCTCTGGGGCCAACGTCCTGACTTTC
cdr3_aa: CASSRLEILSSGANVLTF

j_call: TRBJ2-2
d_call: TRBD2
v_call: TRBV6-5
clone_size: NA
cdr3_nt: TGTGCCAGCAGTTACTCCGATAGCGGGAGGGCACCTAAAACCGGGGAGCTGTTTTTT
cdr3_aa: CASSYSDSGRAPKTGELFF

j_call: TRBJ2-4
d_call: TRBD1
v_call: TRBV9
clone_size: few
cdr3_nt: TGTGCCAGCAGCCCAAAGGACAGGCGGGACATTCAGTACTTC
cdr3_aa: CASSPKDRRDIQYF

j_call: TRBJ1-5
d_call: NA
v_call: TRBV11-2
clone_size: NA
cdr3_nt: TGTGCCAGCAGCTTAGATCTCCAGCCCCAGCATTTT
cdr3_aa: CASSLDLQPQHF

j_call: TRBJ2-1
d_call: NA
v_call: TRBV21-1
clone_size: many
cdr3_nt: TGTGCCAGCAGCACGGGGTCTAGCTCCTACAATGAGCAGTTCTTC
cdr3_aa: CASSTGSSSYNEQFF

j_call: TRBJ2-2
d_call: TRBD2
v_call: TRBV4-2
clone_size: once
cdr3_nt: TGTGCCAGCAGCCAGACTAGCGGGAGGAACACCGGGGAGCTGTTTTTT
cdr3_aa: CASSQTSGRNTGELFF

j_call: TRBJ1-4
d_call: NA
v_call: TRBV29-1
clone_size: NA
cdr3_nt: TGCAGCGTACGGGCACAGAACTTGGCAACTAATGAAAAACTGTTTTTT
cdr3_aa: CSVRAQNLATNEKLFF

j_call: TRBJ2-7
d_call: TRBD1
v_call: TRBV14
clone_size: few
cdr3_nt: TGTGCCAGCAGCCAAGAGCTGACAGGGGGCGAGTACTTC
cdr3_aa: CASSQELTGGEYF

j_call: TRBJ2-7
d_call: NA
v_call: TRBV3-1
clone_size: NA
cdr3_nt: TGTGCCAGCACCTCAAACCCGGGCGAGCAGTACTTC
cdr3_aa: CASTSNPGEQYF

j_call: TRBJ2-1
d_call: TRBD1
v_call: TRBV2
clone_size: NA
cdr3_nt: TGTGCCAGTGCTTCACCGGGACAGGCATACTCCTACAATGAGCAGTTCTTC
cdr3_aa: CASASPGQAYSYNEQFF

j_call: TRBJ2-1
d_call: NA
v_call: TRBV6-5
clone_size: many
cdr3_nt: TGTGCCAGCAGTTACTCCGGGACTGGCTACAATGAGCAGTTCTTC
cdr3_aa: CASSYSGTGYNEQFF

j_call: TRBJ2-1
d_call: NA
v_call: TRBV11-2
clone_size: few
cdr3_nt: TGTGCCAGCAGCCCAGGACAGAACCGGGACTGGTATTACAATGAGCAGTTCTTC
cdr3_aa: CASSPGQNRDWYYNEQFF

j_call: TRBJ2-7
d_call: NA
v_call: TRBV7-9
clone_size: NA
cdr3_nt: TGTGCCAGCAGCTTATTAGGGGGATCTGGCTCCTACGAGCAGTACTTC
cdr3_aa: CASSLLGGSGSYEQYF

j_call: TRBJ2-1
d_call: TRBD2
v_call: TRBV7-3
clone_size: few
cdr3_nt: TGTGCCAGCAGCCCCCCGGGGGGACTAGCCCACAATGAGCAGTTCTTC
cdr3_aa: CASSPPGGLAHNEQFF

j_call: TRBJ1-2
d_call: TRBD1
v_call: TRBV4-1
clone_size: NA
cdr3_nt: TGCGCCAGCAGCCAAGTGCCGGGACAGCCTAACTATGGCTACACCTTC
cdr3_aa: CASSQVPGQPNYGYTF

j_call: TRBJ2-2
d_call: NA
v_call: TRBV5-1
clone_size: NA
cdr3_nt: TGCGCCAGCAGCGAATCCTTGGGTACCACCGGGGAGCTGTTTTTT
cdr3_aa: CASSESLGTTGELFF

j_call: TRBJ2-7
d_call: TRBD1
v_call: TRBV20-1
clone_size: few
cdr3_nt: TGCAGTGGAACCGAACCGTGGGGACAGGGGAGCGAGCAGTACTTC
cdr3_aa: CSGTEPWGQGSEQYF

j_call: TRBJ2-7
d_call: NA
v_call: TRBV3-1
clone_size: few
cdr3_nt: TGTGCCAGCAGCCTGGACTTTGGAACCTACGAGCAGTACTTC
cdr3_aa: CASSLDFGTYEQYF

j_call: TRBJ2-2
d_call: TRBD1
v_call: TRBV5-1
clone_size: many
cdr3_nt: TGCGCCAGCGTTGGACAGGGGCTAGCGAACACCGGGGAGCTGTTTTTT
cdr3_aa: CASVGQGLANTGELFF

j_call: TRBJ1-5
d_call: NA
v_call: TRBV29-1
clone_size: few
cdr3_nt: TGCAGCGTTGGAGATTATAGCAATCAGCCCCAGCATTTT
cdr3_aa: CSVGDYSNQPQHF

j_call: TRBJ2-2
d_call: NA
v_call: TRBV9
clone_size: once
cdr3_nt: TGTGCCAGCAGCGAGTTTCTAGCGACCGGGGAGCTGTTTTTT
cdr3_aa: CASSEFLATGELFF

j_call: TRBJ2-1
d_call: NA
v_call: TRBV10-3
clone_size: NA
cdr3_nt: TGTGCCATCAGTGAAGTCCCTCGGGGTAAGGGATACAATGAGCAGTTCTTC
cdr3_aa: CAISEVPRGKGYNEQFF

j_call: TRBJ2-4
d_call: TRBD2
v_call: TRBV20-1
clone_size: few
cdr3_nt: TGCAGTGCTAGGCCTAGCGGGAACGCCAAAAACATTCAGTACTTC
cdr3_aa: CSARPSGNAKNIQYF

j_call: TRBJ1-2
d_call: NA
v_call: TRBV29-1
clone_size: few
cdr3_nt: TGCAGCGTCGTTTCGGGTCGGGACTATGGCTACACCTTC
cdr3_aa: CSVVSGRDYGYTF

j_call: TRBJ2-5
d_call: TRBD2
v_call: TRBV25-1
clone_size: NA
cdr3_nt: TGTGCCAGCAGTAAGGGACTAGCGGGAGGAGAGACCCAGTACTTC
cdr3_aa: CASSKGLAGGETQYF

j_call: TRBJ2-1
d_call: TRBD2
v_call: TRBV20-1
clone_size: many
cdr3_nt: TGCAGTGCTAGAGATCTTGGTAGCGGGAGGGAGCAGCAGCAGTTCTTC
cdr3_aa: CSARDLGSGREQQQFF

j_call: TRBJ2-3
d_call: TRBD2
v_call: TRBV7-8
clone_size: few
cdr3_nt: TGTGCCAGCAGCTTAGGGCGGGAGAGGGGCACAGATACGCAGTATTTT
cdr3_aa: CASSLGRERGTDTQYF

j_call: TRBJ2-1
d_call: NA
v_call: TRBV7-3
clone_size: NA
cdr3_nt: TGTGCCAGCAGCTTACAACCGGGACTGTATAGCGATGAGCAGTTCTTC
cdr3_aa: CASSLQPGLYSDEQFF

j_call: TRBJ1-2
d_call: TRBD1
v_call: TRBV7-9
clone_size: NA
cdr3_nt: TGTGCCAGCAGCGGACCGGGACAGACTCCCATCTATGGCTACACCTTC
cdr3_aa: CASSGPGQTPIYGYTF

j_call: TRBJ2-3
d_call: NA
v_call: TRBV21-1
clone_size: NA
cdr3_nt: TGTGCCAGCAGCAAAGAAGAGTTCCTTACAGATACGCAGTATTTT
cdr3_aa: CASSKEEFLTDTQYF

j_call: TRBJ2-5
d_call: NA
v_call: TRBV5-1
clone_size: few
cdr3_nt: TGCGCCAGCAGCATGATCGACGGGGGCCTGGAGACCCAGTACTTC
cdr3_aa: CASSMIDGGLETQYF

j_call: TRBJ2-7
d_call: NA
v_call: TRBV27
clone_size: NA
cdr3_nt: TGTGCCAGCAGTAGTGCCTCTGGACTTTACGAGCAGTACTTC
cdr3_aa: CASSSASGLYEQYF

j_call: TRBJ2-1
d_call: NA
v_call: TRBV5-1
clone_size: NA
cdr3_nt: TGCGCCAGCAGCTTGGCCTCTACACTACCGTACAATGAGCAGTTCTTC
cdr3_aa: CASSLASTLPYNEQFF

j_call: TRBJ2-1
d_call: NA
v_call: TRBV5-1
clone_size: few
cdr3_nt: TGCGCCAGCACCCAAAACAGGGCTGGCAATGAGCAGTTCTTC
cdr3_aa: CASTQNRAGNEQFF

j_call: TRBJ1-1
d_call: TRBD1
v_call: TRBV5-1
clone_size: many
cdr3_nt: TGTGCCAGCAGTTTGGACAGGGGGAACACTGAAGCTTTCTTT
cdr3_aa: CASSLDRGNTEAFF

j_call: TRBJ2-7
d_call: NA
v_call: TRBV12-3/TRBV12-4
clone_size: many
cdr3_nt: TGTGCCAGCAGCCACCGAGGCGAGCAGTACTTC
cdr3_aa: CASSHRGEQYF

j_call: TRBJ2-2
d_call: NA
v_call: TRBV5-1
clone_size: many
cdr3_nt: TGCGCCAGCAGCTTGGACAACACCGGGGAGCTGTTTTTT
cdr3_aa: CASSLDNTGELFF

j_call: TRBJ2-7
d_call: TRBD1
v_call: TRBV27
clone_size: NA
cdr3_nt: TGTGCCAGCAGTTGGGGACAGTTCTACGAGCAGTACTTC
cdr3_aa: CASSWGQFYEQYF

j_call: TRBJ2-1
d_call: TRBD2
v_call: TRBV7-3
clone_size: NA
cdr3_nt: TGTGCCAGCAGCTTCTCTCTAAACCGTCTAGCGGGAGGTGAGCAGTTCTTC
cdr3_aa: CASSFSLNRLAGGEQFF

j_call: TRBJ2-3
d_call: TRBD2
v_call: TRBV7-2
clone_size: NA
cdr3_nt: TGTGCCAGCAGCGCCCGTAGCGGGCCTAGCACAGATACGCAGTATTTT
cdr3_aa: CASSARSGPSTDTQYF

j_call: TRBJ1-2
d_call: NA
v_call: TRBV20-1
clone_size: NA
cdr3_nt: TGCAGTGCCCCGGAGAAAGGGCGACCCGCCCTAGGCTATGGCTACACCTTC
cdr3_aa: CSAPEKGRPALGYGYTF

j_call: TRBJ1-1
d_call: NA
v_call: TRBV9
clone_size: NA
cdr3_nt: TGTGCCAGCAGCCCCCAGGTCACTGAAGCTTTCTTT
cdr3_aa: CASSPQVTEAFF

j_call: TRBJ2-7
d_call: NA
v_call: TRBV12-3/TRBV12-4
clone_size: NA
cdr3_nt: TGTGCCACCTCCGTAGGGGACTCCCCCTACGAGCAGTACTTC
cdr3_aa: CATSVGDSPYEQYF

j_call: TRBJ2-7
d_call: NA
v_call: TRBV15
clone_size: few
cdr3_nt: TGTGCCACCAGCAGAGATATGGGTGCGTACGAGCAGTACTTC
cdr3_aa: CATSRDMGAYEQYF

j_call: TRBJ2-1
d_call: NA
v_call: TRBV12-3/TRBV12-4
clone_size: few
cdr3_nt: TGTGCCAGCATCCTACGGATGGCTGGGGGCAATGAGCAGTTCTTC
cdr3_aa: CASILRMAGGNEQFF

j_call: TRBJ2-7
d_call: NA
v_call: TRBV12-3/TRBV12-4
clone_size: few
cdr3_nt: TGTGCCAGCAGTCCCGGCAGGAGGGAAACCTACGAGCAGTACTTC
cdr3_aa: CASSPGRRETYEQYF

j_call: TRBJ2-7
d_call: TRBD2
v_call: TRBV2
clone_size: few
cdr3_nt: TGTGCCAGCTTGGCAGTACTAGCGGGCTACGAGCAGTACTTC
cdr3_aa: CASLAVLAGYEQYF

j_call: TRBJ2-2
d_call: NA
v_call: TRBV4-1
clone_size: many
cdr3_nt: TGCGCCAGCAGCCAAGAAACACTAGCTATAACTTCGAACACCGGGGAGCTGTTTTTT
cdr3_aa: CASSQETLAITSNTGELFF

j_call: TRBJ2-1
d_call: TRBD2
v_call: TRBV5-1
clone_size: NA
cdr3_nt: TGCGCCAGCAGCTTGTTTATAGCGGGAGGTTATGAGCAGTTCTTC
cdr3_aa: CASSLFIAGGYEQFF

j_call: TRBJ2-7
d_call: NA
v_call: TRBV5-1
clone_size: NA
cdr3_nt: TGCGCCAGCAGCTTGGTAGCAGGGGTGAGTGAGCAGTACTTC
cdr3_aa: CASSLVAGVSEQYF

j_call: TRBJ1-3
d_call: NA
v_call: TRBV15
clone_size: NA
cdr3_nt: TGTGCCACCAGCAGAGAAGGTTTCTCTGGAAACACCATATATTTT
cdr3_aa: CATSREGFSGNTIYF

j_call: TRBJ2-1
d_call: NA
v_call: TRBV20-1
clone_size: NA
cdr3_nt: TGCAGTGCCCCCGGAGGGACCGAATCCTACAATGAGCAGTTCTTC
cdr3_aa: CSAPGGTESYNEQFF

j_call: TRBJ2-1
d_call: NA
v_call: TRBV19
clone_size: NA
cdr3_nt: TGTGCCAGTACCAAGGACTACAATGAGCAGTTCTTC
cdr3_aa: CASTKDYNEQFF